The 25 T cell receptor beta chains reported below all come from one sample, sequenced in a study of blood T cell repertoires in COVID-19 (dated by TCRdb to about 2020). Libraries came from the immunoSEQ multiplex PCR assay. TCRdb took over this immuneACCESS table, retaining in-frame rearrangements with V and J assigned. Such tables are incomplete; in checked studies, under half of the missing clones stem from an unresolved V gene, and the remainder is unexplained. The sample records roughly 100,000 clones, approximately 80% of which are singletons. The ten biggest clones cover around 4.8% of the sample. Sequenced material: peripheral blood. These receptors were collected from a man at least 80 years old with COVID-19, enrolled during active disease.

The rearrangement uses TRBV5-5 and TRBJ2-1; D is undetermined. Per germline, CDR1 SGHKS and CDR2 YYEKEE (reference sequence). This CDR3 spans 15 amino acids. V was clipped by 5 bases and J by 3 bases, with 15 bases between them. Written as DNA, the CDR3 is TGTGCCAGCAGATTCACGTTTTCTATCTACAATGAGCAGTTCTTC. Residues: CASRFTFSIYNEQFF.

The chain combines TRBV11-2 with TRBJ1-2, with D tentatively TRBD1 (6 bases). This CDR3 has 13 residues. Per the germline V gene, CDR1 is SGHAT and CDR2 is FQNNGV. V was clipped by 5 bases and J by 2 bases, with 9 bases between them. CDR3 sequence reads: CASSNTGNYGYTF. The CDR3 DNA is TGTGCCAGCAGCAACACAGGGAACTATGGCTACACCTTC.

The rearrangement joins TRBV7-8 to TRBJ1-4, with D perhaps matching TRBD1 (6 bases). CDR3 size: 19 residues. CDR1 SGHVS and CDR2 FQNEAQ come from the germline V gene. V lost 2 bases, J lost 8 bases, and 27 bases lay in between. The chain's CDR3 is CASSLTNQGRGYLREKLFF. Here the CDR3 DNA reads TGTGCCAGCAGCTTAACGAACCAGGGCAGGGGATACCTTCGGGAAAAACTGTTTTTT.

V usage is TRBV9 and J usage is TRBJ2-7; 8 nucleotides agree with TRBD1. Germline V lookup: CDR1 SGDLS, CDR2 YYNGEE. This CDR3 contains 14 residues. The V and J ends lost 3 bases and 3 bases, in that order; junction bases with no gene match: 5. For the CDR3, the DNA is TGTGCCAGCAGCGGGACAGGGTCGAACTACGAGCAGTACTTC. Translating it yields CASSGTGSNYEQYF.

The V gene is TRBV11-3, the J gene TRBJ2-3; maybe TRBD2 (6 bases). Trimming cost V 4 bases and J 1 base, with 9 bases left between them. The germline gives CDR1 SGHNT, CDR2 YENEEA. The CDR3 spans 14 residues. CDR3 nucleotide sequence: TGTGCCAGCAGCTCCTTAGCGGGCACAGATACGCAGTATTTT. As protein: CASSSLAGTDTQYF.

This clone was observed many times. V gene TRBV4-2 combines with J gene TRBJ1-5, with TRBD1 matching over 7 bases. The CDR3 is 17 residues long. Germline V CDR1 and CDR2: LGHNA, YNFKEQ. V was clipped by 2 bases and J by 2 bases; unmatched bases: 9. The CDR3 nucleotides are TGTGCCAGCAGCCAATATGGACAGGCTGATGGCAATCAGCCCCAGCATTTT. It yields the protein CASSQYGQADGNQPQHF.

This clone was detected a few times. V gene TRBV10-1 combines with J gene TRBJ1-5, with a possible D match to TRBD1 (5 bases). This CDR3 comprises 19 residues. Germline CDR1 WNHNN, CDR2 SYGVQD (reference sequence). V was clipped by 7 bases and J by 2 bases, with 27 bases between them. For the CDR3, the DNA is TGCGCCAGCATGGTAGGAGGGGACGGGCGAATAGGTGGCAATCAGCCCCAGCATTTT. This sequence encodes CASMVGGDGRIGGNQPQHF.

J is TRBJ2-5 and V is TRBV25-1, with 7 bases lining up with TRBD2. Per germline, CDR1 MGHDK and CDR2 SYGVNS. The CDR3 length is 18 residues. V gave up 6 bases and J gave up 1 base; unmatched junction bases: 17. The CDR3 nucleotides are TGTGCCAGCAGAGCGGGAACGGGAGTAGCCATTGGCCAAGAGACCCAGTACTTC. Its translation is CASRAGTGVAIGQETQYF.

This rearrangement joins TRBV7-3 to TRBJ2-5; D gene ambiguous. The length of the CDR3 is 13 residues. V shed 5 bases and J shed 1 base, with 8 bases lying between them. CDR1 and CDR2 from the germline V gene are SGHTA and FQGTGA. Written as DNA, the CDR3 is TGTGCCAGCAGCCGAAGTAGCCAAGAGACCCAGTACTTC. Translated: CASSRSSQETQYF.

The sample holds a few counts of this clone. The chain is built from TRBV6-5 and TRBJ2-2; D call uncertain. The CDR3 totals 15 residues. From germline, CDR1 is MNHEY and CDR2 SVGAGI. The V end was cut by 6 bases, the J end by 4 bases, with 15 bases between. Written as DNA, the CDR3 is TGTGCCAGCAGCCCCCCCAGCCTAGGCACCGGGGAGCTGTTTTTT. It translates to CASSPPSLGTGELFF.

This chain connects TRBV19 to TRBJ1-5; 9 nucleotides line up with TRBD1. Germline assignment: CDR1 LNHDA and CDR2 SQIVND (reference sequence). Losses at the gene ends were 3 bases for V and 7 bases for J; bases not matched to a gene: 13. The CDR3 sequence is 17 residues long. This CDR3 reads CASSIPQTRTGVQPQHF. The CDR3 DNA reads as TGTGCCAGTAGTATCCCCCAAACCAGGACAGGGGTGCAGCCCCAGCATTTT. The full variable domain, its missing parts supplied by reference TRBV19 and TRBJ1-5, is DGGITQSPKYLFRKEGQNVTLSCEQNLNHDAMYWYRQDPGQGLRLIYYSQIVNDFQKGDIAEGYSVSREKKESFPLTVTSAQKNPTAFYLCASSIPQTRTGVQPQHFGDGTRLSIL.

The genes are TRBV2 and TRBJ1-2; D unresolved. The ends were cut back, 6 bases at V and 5 bases at J, with 7 bases in the middle. This CDR3 region has 11 residues. The V gene's germline CDR1 is SNHLY and CDR2 FYNNEI. Here the CDR3 DNA reads TGTGCCAGCAGCGTATATTATGGCTACACCTTC. This gives the protein CASSVYYGYTF.

This clone appeared a few times. As DNA, the CDR3 is TGCGCCAGCAGTAAGGAGAATAATTCACCCCTCCACTTT. Translation gives CASSKENNSPLHF. J is TRBJ1-6 and V is TRBV10-1, with no clear D. The CDR3 length is 13 residues. Germline CDR1 is WNHNN and CDR2 is SYGVQD (reference sequence). V gave up 5 bases and J gave up 5 bases, with 7 bases separating them.

There are a few counts of this clone. This chain uses TRBV18 with TRBJ2-7, with TRBD2 identical over 7 bases. Looked up from germline, CDR1 is KGHSH and CDR2 is LQKENI. The CDR3 sequence is 13 residues long. V dropped 3 bases and J dropped 11; count of bases not matched to a gene: 10. CDR3 protein: CASSPGDYPREYF. CDR3 nucleotide sequence: TGTGCCAGCTCACCTGGGGACTATCCCCGGGAGTACTTC.

The chain recombines TRBV13 with TRBJ1-4; D remains ambiguous. Germline V gene sequence: CDR1 PRHDT, CDR2 FYEKMQ (reference sequence). This CDR3 is 15 amino acids long. V was shortened by 6 bases and J by 12 bases, with 23 bases between the two germline ends. This CDR3 is CASSLRRGPGVELFF. The CDR3 DNA is TGTGCCAGCAGTCTTAGACGCGGGCCGGGAGTGGAACTGTTTTTT.

The chain has TRBV7-3 and TRBJ1-1; TRBD1 matches 8 bases. Germline CDR1 reads SGHTA; CDR2 reads FQGTGA. This CDR3 is built from 15 residues. V lost 1 base, J lost 4 bases, and 5 bases stayed unmatched. The chain's CDR3 is CASSLSPTGGTEAFF. The CDR3 nucleotides read TGTGCCAGCAGCTTAAGCCCCACAGGGGGCACTGAAGCTTTCTTT.

The V gene is TRBV6-1, the J gene TRBJ1-5, with a possible D match to TRBD1 (6 bases). The CDR3 is 16 residues long. V was shortened by 1 base and J by 2 bases, with 12 bases between the two germline ends. In germline, CDR1 is MNHNS, CDR2 SASEGT. The CDR3: CASSEVWGQGNQPQHF. CDR3 coding DNA: TGTGCCAGCAGTGAAGTCTGGGGGCAGGGCAATCAGCCCCAGCATTTT.

This chain links TRBV6-5 with TRBJ2-1; D perhaps matches TRBD1 (6 bases). V lost 0 bases, J lost 6 bases, and 9 bases lay in between. Germline V gene sequence: CDR1 MNHEY, CDR2 SVGAGI. The CDR3 contains 14 residues. The CDR3 DNA reads as TGTGCCAGCAGTTACTCTTCCAGGGGCAATGAGCAGTTCTTC. This encodes CASSYSSRGNEQFF.

The V gene is TRBV15, the J gene TRBJ1-1, with D maybe TRBD1 (5 bases). This CDR3 has 15 residues. CDR1 LNHNV and CDR2 YYDKDF come from the germline V gene (reference sequence). V was shortened by 0 bases and J by 5 bases, with 13 bases between the two germline ends. CDR3 region: CATSRDLGGRTEAFF. The CDR3 bases are TGTGCCACCAGCAGAGATCTCGGGGGGAGGACTGAAGCTTTCTTT.

This clone has a single count. The rearrangement joins TRBV19 to TRBJ2-2, with a weak D call TRBD1 (5 bases). Germline V gene data show CDR1 as LNHDA and CDR2 as SQIVND (reference sequence). CDR3 length equals 15 residues. The germline V and J ends were trimmed by 7 bases and 0 bases, with 12 bases remaining between them. The CDR3 nucleotides are TGTGCCAGTACCACGACAGCAACGAACACCGGGGAGCTGTTTTTT. It is translated as CASTTTATNTGELFF.

This clone was found many times. This chain links TRBV7-2 with TRBJ1-1, with TRBD1 matching over 10 bases. Per the germline V gene, CDR1 is SGHTA and CDR2 is FQGNSA. The CDR3 runs 15 residues. The J segment lost 8 bases and the V segment lost 0 bases, leaving 6 bases of the junction unmatched. In DNA, the CDR3 is TGTGCCAGCAGCTTAGCGGGACAGGGGAATCTAGAAGCTTTCTTT. Translating it yields CASSLAGQGNLEAFF.

The CDR3 bases are TGTGCCACCAGTGATGGGGGCACAGGGTCGGGTGGTGGTGAGCAGTTCTTC. It yields the protein CATSDGGTGSGGGEQFF. The chain couples TRBV24-1 to TRBJ2-1; D might be TRBD1 (6 bases). CDR1 is KGHDR and CDR2 is SFDVKD in the germline V gene. The length of the CDR3 is 17 residues. V was trimmed by 3 bases and J by 9 bases, leaving 23 bases between them.

The chain is built from TRBV7-9 and TRBJ1-2, with 7 bases identical to TRBD1. Germline CDR1 reads SEHNR; CDR2 reads FQNEAQ (reference sequence). Unmatched junction bases numbered 4, after V lost 7 bases and J lost 2 bases. There are 13 residues in the CDR3. Here the CDR3 reads CASTLQGNYGYTF. DNA of the CDR3: TGTGCCAGCACCCTACAGGGGAACTATGGCTACACCTTC.

The V and J genes are TRBV27 and TRBJ1-6; D gene ambiguous. The CDR3 is made up of 13 amino acids. Germline CDR1 MNHEY, CDR2 SMNVEV (reference sequence). Trimming took 6 bases from V and 5 from J, leaving 8 bases between them. CDR3 sequence (DNA): TGTGCCAGCAGACGAGGTCATAATTCACCCCTCCACTTT. Its translation is CASRRGHNSPLHF.

The chain links TRBV7-6 to TRBJ1-1, with D perhaps matching TRBD1 (5 bases). Looked up from germline, CDR1 is SGHVS and CDR2 is FNYEAQ. CDR3 length: 17 residues. The V and J ends lost 2 bases and 5 bases respectively, with 21 bases between them. This CDR3 reads CASSLPTSWDGGTEAFF. CDR3 DNA sequence: TGTGCCAGCAGCTTACCCACTAGTTGGGACGGAGGGACTGAAGCTTTCTTT.